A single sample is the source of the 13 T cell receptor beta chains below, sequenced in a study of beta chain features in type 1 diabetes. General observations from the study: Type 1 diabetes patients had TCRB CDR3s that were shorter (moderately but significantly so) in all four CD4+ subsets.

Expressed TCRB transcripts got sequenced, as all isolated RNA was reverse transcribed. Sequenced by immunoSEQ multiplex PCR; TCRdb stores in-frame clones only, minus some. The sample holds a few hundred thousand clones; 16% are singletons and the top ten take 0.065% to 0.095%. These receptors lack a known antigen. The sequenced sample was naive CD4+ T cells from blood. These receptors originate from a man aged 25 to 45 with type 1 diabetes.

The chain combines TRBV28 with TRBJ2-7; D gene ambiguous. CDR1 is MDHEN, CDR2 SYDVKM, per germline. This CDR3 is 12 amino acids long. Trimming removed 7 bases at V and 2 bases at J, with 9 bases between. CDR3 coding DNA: TGTGCCAGCATTGGGCAGACCTACGAGCAGTACTTC. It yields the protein CASIGQTYEQYF.

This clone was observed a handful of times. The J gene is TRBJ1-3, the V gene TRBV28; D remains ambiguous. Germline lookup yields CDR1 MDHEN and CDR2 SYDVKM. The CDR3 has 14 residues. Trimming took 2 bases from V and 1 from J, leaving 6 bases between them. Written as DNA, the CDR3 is TGTGCCAGCAGTTTAGAGCGGTCTGGAAACACCATATATTTT. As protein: CASSLERSGNTIYF.

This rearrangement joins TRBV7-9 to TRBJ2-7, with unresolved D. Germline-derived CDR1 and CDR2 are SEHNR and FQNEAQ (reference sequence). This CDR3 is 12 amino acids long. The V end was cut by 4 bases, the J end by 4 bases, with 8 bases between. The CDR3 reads CASSSPGYEQYF. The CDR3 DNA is TGTGCCAGCAGCTCCCCCGGATACGAGCAGTACTTC.

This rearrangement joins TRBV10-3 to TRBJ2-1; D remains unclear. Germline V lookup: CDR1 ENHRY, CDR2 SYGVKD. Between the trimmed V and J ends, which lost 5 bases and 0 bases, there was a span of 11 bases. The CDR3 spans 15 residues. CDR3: CAISRTVSSYNEQFF. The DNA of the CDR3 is TGTGCCATCAGTCGGACGGTGAGCTCCTACAATGAGCAGTTCTTC.

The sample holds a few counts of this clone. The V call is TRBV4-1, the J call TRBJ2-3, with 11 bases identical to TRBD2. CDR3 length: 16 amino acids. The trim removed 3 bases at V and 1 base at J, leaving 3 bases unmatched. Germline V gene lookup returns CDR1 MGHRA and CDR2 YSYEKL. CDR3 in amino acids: CASSQVLAGGTDTQYF. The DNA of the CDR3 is TGCGCCAGCAGCCAGGTACTAGCGGGAGGCACAGATACGCAGTATTTT.

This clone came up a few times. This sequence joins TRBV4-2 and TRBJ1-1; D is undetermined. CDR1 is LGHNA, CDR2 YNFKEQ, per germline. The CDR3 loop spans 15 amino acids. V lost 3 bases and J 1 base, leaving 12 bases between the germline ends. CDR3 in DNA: TGTGCCAGCAGCCAGGCCTCAGCGTGGAACACTGAAGCTTTCTTT. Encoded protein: CASSQASAWNTEAFF.

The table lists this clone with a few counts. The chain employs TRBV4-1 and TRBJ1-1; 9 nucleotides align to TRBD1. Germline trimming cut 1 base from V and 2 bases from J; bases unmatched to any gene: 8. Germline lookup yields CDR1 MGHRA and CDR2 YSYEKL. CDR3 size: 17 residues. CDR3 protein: CASSQGERQGGNTEAFF. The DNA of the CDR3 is TGCGCCAGCAGCCAAGGTGAGAGACAGGGGGGAAACACTGAAGCTTTCTTT.

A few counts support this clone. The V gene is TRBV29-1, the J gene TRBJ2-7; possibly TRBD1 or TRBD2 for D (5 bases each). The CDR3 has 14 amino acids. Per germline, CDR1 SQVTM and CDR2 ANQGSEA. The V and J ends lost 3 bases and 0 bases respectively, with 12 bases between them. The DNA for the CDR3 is TGCAGCGTTGAGACGGGACGGTCCTCCTACGAGCAGTACTTC. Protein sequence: CSVETGRSSYEQYF.

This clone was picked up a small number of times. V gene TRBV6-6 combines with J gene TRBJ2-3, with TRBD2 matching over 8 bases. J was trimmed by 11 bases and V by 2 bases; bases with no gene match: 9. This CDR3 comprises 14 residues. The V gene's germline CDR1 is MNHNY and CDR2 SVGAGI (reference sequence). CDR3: CASSYEREGLKQYF. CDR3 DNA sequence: TGTGCCAGCAGTTACGAACGGGAGGGCCTTAAGCAGTATTTT.

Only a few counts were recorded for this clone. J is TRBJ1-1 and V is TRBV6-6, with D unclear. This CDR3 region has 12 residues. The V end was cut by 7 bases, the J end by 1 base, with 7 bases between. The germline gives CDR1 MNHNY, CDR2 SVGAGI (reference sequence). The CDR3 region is CASNLGNTEAFF. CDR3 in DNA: TGTGCCAGCAACCTGGGGAACACTGAAGCTTTCTTT.

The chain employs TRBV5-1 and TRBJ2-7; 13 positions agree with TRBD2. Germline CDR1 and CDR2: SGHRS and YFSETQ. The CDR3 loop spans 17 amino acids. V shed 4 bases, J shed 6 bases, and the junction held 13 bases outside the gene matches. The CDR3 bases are TGCGCCAGCAGCCATCCGGGACTAGCGGGAAGGACTGCCGAGCAGTACTTC. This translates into CASSHPGLAGRTAEQYF.

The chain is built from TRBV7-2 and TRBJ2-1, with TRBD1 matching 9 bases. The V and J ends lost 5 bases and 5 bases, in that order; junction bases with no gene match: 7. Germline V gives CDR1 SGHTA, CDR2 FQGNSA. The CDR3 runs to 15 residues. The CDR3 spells CASSQDRGSNNEQFF. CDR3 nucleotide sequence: TGTGCCAGCAGCCAAGACAGGGGGTCGAACAATGAGCAGTTCTTC.

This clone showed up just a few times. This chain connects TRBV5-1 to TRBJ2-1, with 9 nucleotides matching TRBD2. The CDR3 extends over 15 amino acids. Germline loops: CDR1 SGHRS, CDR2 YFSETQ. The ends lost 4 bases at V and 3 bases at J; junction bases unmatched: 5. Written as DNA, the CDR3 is TGCGCCAGCAGCCCCCTGACTAGCGGCTACAATGAGCAGTTCTTC. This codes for CASSPLTSGYNEQFF.